The clone carrying this T cell receptor beta chain was found a few times. V lost 4 bases, J lost 6 bases, and 5 bases stayed unmatched. Germline CDR1 reads ENHRY; CDR2 reads SYGVKD. CDR3 length: 14 residues. This sample stems from a study of identical twins. After template switching added a universal primer site, the resulting cDNA carried unique molecular identifiers. MiXCR, applied by TCRdb to the 5' RACE reads, yields one record per CDR3 protein. The table includes roughly 200,000 distinct CDR3 sequences, about 15% detected once. This sample also belongs to another study, concerning T cells expressing NK-cell markers.

The gene calls are TRBV10-3 and TRBJ2-3, with 9 nucleotides matching TRBD2. The sequence came from a woman aged 18-35 years in good health. Sequencing used CD8+ T cells sorted from blood. The chain's CDR3 is CAISGLAGPDTQYF. The CDR3 DNA reads as TGTGCCATCAGTGGTCTAGCGGGACCTGATACGCAGTATTTT.